The rows below give T cell receptor beta chains drawn from one sample of a study of T cell clones after liver transplantation. The table came from immunoSEQ multiplex PCR; TCRdb's copy has only in-frame clones and leaves some out. The repertoire holds some 110,000 clones, around four fifths seen once, with 0.99% in the top ten. The sample here was CD4+ T cells from blood, taken before liver transplant. Receptor source: a human donor who received a liver transplant. CDR3s leave out the opening cysteine and the closing phenylalanine or tryptophan. Fields, in order: J gene, V gene, clone size, CDR3 protein. Clone sizes are given selectively: once, few, many, or a class where the clone is expanded.

>TRBJ1-1|TRBV4-2|-
ASSQPGTGLDTEAF
>TRBJ1-4|TRBV5-6|-
ASSLVGAQSFGEKLF
>TRBJ1-2|TRBV28|few
ASSLPSNYGYT
>TRBJ1-5|TRBV10-3|-
AISEAQRGNQPQH
>TRBJ1-5|TRBV2|few
ASSEVAGVSDNQPQH
>TRBJ1-4|TRBV6-1|-
ASSDRTGGNEKLF
>TRBJ2-7|TRBV28|-
ASKAVAYEQY
>TRBJ1-4|TRBV7-2|-
ASSLAPVKGGWEKLF
>TRBJ1-5|TRBV7-6|-
ASSNPGHNQPQH
>TRBJ2-7|TRBV6-1|once
ASRGDRSSYEQY
>TRBJ1-4|TRBV7-2|-
ASSFSETTNEKLF
>TRBJ2-2|TRBV9|-
ASSVRLTGAITGELF
>TRBJ1-3|TRBV9|-
ASRSDSNSGNTIY
>TRBJ1-5|TRBV19|-
ASSRTNQPQH
>TRBJ1-2|TRBV7-2|-
ASSPQPEGRPYGYT
>TRBJ1-4|TRBV6-5|-
ASSYGGTGGEKLF
>TRBJ2-1|TRBV7-6|-
ASSLGAGGPYNEQF
>TRBJ1-2|TRBV7-2|-
ASSPTRNGYT
>TRBJ1-1|TRBV7-9|-
ASSLDGWLNTEAF
>TRBJ2-7|TRBV7-2|-
ASSRRTSGSNEQY
>TRBJ1-5|TRBV7-2|-
ASSLSQAQGPQH
>TRBJ2-7|TRBV2|-
ASSDIPPASYEQY
>TRBJ2-3|TRBV10-2|-
ASEGPNTDTQY
>TRBJ2-4|TRBV28|-
ASTLRGRLAKNIQY
>TRBJ2-5|TRBV5-6|-
ASSLPGRETQY
>TRBJ2-1|TRBV7-2|-
ASSPVRGGIRNEQF
>TRBJ1-3|TRBV7-2|once
ASSLVRADSGNTIY
>-|TRBV2|-
ASSEMVAGGYEQY
>TRBJ2-7|TRBV19|-
ATTPDRVPYEQY
>TRBJ1-2|TRBV30|-
ACFALGTGDGYT
>TRBJ1-2|TRBV27|-
ASSSRTGSNYGYT
>TRBJ2-5|TRBV27|once
ASRLRWGRETQY
>TRBJ1-6|TRBV5-5|-
ASSLQGAQNSPLH
>TRBJ1-4|TRBV27|-
ASRLGGVGEKLF
>TRBJ1-6|TRBV6-5|-
ASGDWGGGNSPLH
>TRBJ1-5|TRBV18|-
ASSPVFGQGRKNQPQH
>TRBJ2-3|TRBV4-2|-
ASSQNRATDTQY
>TRBJ2-7|TRBV5-1|-
ASSLASGTGVSYEQY
>TRBJ2-1|TRBV29-1|-
SATTGASYNEQF
>TRBJ1-4|TRBV5-1|few
ASSPSTAFNEKLF
>TRBJ2-7|TRBV21-1|few
ASSKATGTARSYEQY
>TRBJ2-3|TRBV7-3|-
ASSSSSTSGADTQY
>TRBJ2-7|TRBV19|once
ASSIRTGGYEQY
>TRBJ1-2|TRBV6-6|-
ASRSDRETGYT
>TRBJ1-4|TRBV19|-
ASSSGTVTSEKLF
>TRBJ2-3|TRBV21-1|-
ASSSKFPWWRGSTDTQY
>TRBJ1-1|TRBV7-6|-
ASSLGGGSTEAF
>TRBJ2-7|TRBV2|-
ASSALGGTSGRVSNEQY
>TRBJ2-1|TRBV11-1|-
ASSLEGQGYNEQF
>TRBJ2-6|TRBV6-5|-
ASTNGGTGANVLT
>TRBJ2-1|TRBV7-3|-
ASSSYLGAADTYNEQF
>TRBJ1-3|TRBV19|few
ASIQKASSGNTIY
>TRBJ2-5|TRBV6-5|once
AISGGETQY
>TRBJ1-2|TRBV27|-
ASSLPDRLDGYT
>TRBJ2-1|TRBV27|once
ASSQLQNGLAGGLSYNEQF
>TRBJ2-1|TRBV5-4|-
ASSSRGDGNNEQF